This TCR beta chain comes out of a study of Graves' ophthalmopathy and Graves' hyperthyroidism. Across the whole study: Researchers obtained peripheral blood at initial diagnosis, before any treatment had begun. Study observations and caveats: Ophthalmopathy could be told apart from stable hyperthyroidism by a 13-signature model (around 88% sensitivity, approximately 81% specificity).

RNA served as the template for amplifying TCR beta CDR3 regions. Second-round multiplex PCR came after a first-round RT-PCR that employed HTBI primers. TCRdb re-derived calls from the multiplex PCR reads in MiXCR, one entry per CDR3 protein. In the table there are almost 750,000 distinct CDR3 sequences, around 40% of which are singletons. The CDR3 covers 13 residues. The J segment lost 5 bases and the V segment lost 2 bases, leaving 2 bases of the junction unmatched. This clonotype was seen a handful of times. The antigen is unknown. Orbital computed tomography and thyroid ultrasound, along with TRAb, serum thyroxine and clinical symptoms, underpinned diagnosis.

The chain has TRBV12-3 or TRBV12-4 and TRBJ2-5; 7 bases map to TRBD2. The clonotype comes from an adult man with Graves' ophthalmopathy. The source material was peripheral blood. The CDR3 loop reads CASSLRAGETQYF. CDR3 nucleotide sequence: TGTGCCAGCAGTTTAAGAGCGGGGGAGACCCAGTACTTC.